The 16 T cell receptor beta chains listed next were all sequenced from one sample in a study of cytomegalovirus exposure and HLA in healthy donors. A multiplex PCR was run with 60 Vbeta primers and 13 Jbeta primers. This table comes from immunoSEQ multiplex PCR, and its TCRdb copy is limited to in-frame clones, with some not included. Altogether approximately 140,000 clones are present, roughly 76% being singletons, with the ten largest covering 13% to 15%. The sequencing sample was made of PBMCs. The receptors were gathered from a human donor in good health.

About this clone: This sample includes further DNA sequences coding for the same CDR3. V and J are TRBV18 and TRBJ1-5, with D perhaps TRBD1 (6 bases). From germline, CDR1 is KGHSH and CDR2 LQKENI. The CDR3 totals 14 residues. Trimming shortened V by 3 bases and J by 2 bases, and 8 bases separated the two germline ends. CDR3 sequence (DNA): TGTGCCAGCTCACCTCCAGGGGGCAATCAGCCCCAGCATTTT. Residues: CASSPPGGNQPQHF.

V gene TRBV5-1 combines with J gene TRBJ2-7; 12 nucleotides agree with TRBD2. V trimming: 2 bases; J trimming: 2 bases; junction bases outside the gene matches: 11. Germline values: CDR1 SGHRS, CDR2 YFSETQ. The length of the CDR3 is 18 residues. This CDR3 reads CASSFSSGLAGSPYEQYF. The CDR3 nucleotides read TGCGCCAGCAGCTTTTCATCTGGACTAGCGGGGTCCCCCTACGAGCAGTACTTC.

V is TRBV11-2 and J is TRBJ2-2; TRBD1 matches at 8 bases. Trimming cost V 7 bases and J 5 bases; bases outside gene matches: 6. CDR3 length equals 14 residues. Germline values: CDR1 SGHAT, CDR2 FQNNGV. Written as DNA, the CDR3 is TGTGCCAGCAAGACAGGGGTGGTTACCGGGGAGCTGTTTTTT. Its translation: CASKTGVVTGELFF.

The chain is built from TRBV5-1 and TRBJ2-7; possibly TRBD2 for D (6 bases). CDR1 and CDR2 (germline): SGHRS, YFSETQ. The length of the CDR3 is 14 residues. The V and J ends lost 1 base and 2 bases respectively, with 10 bases between them. CDR3 in amino acids: CASSLLRGTYEQYF. Here the CDR3 DNA reads TGCGCCAGCAGCTTGTTGCGGGGTACCTACGAGCAGTACTTC.

The chain has TRBV11-3 and TRBJ1-1; 8 bases agree with TRBD1. Per germline, CDR1 SGHNT and CDR2 YENEEA. This CDR3 is 16 amino acids long. The junction had 9 bases not matched to a gene; V was cut back by 2 bases and J by 4 bases. The CDR3 reads CASSLLGQGRFTEAFF. CDR3 sequence (DNA): TGTGCCAGCAGCTTACTCGGACAGGGAAGGTTCACTGAAGCTTTCTTT.

A single count supports this clone. This rearrangement joins TRBV21-1 to TRBJ1-1; TRBD1 is the table's D call and was not checked against the DNA. TRBV21-1 is a pseudogene. The CDR3 runs to 15 residues. The DNA for the CDR3 is TGTGCCAGCAGCAAAGCAGACAGCGTGAACACTGAAGCTTTCTTT. It specifies CASSKADSVNTEAFF.

This clone occurred a few times. Distinct nucleotide sequences in the sample also encode this CDR3. This chain connects TRBV7-9 to TRBJ1-1; D uncertain. CDR1 and CDR2 from the germline V gene are SEHNR and FQNEAQ (reference sequence). Trimming pared 1 base from V and 8 bases from J, leaving 8 bases between. The CDR3 consists of 12 residues. The CDR3 loop is CASSLGAGEAFF. The CDR3 DNA follows: TGTGCCAGCAGCTTAGGGGCCGGAGAAGCTTTCTTT.

This clone was counted a few times. This chain links TRBV5-1 with TRBJ2-7, with D possibly matching TRBD2 (6 bases). The CDR3 loop spans 12 amino acids. The germline V and J ends were trimmed by 5 bases and 1 base, with 7 bases remaining between them. The germline CDR1 and CDR2 sequences are SGHRS and YFSETQ. Here the CDR3 reads CASREGSYEQYF. The CDR3 DNA sequence: TGCGCCAGCAGGGAGGGGTCCTACGAGCAGTACTTC.

V usage is TRBV4-1 and J usage is TRBJ2-1, with D uncertain. Germline V gene lookup returns CDR1 MGHRA and CDR2 YSYEKL. The V end was cut by 0 bases, the J end by 5 bases, with 5 bases between. The CDR3 spans 13 residues. The chain's CDR3 is CASSQDQNNEQFF. The CDR3 coding sequence is TGCGCCAGCAGCCAAGACCAGAACAATGAGCAGTTCTTC.

This clone has only one observation. The chain has TRBV6-1 and TRBJ1-1; D is perhaps TRBD1 (6 bases). Trimming stripped 6 bases from V and 2 bases from J, with 10 bases between. Germline-derived CDR1 and CDR2 are MNHNS and SASEGT. CDR3 length: 13 residues. CDR3 sequence (DNA): TGTGCCAGCAGGTTAGGGGGAAACACTGAAGCTTTCTTT. Translating gives CASRLGGNTEAFF.

V gene TRBV9 combines with J gene TRBJ2-7, with D uncertain. Trimming removed 0 bases from V and 0 bases from J, with 7 bases in between. The CDR3 has 14 amino acids. Germline CDR1 SGDLS, CDR2 YYNGEE. The CDR3 here is CASSVDPGSYEQYF. CDR3 DNA sequence: TGTGCCAGCAGCGTAGATCCGGGCTCCTACGAGCAGTACTTC.

This clone was recorded once. The chain combines TRBV10-1 with TRBJ1-2; D remains unclear. The length of the CDR3 is 13 residues. V was cut by 6 bases and J by 2 bases, with 10 bases left in between. Germline V lookup: CDR1 WNHNN, CDR2 SYGVQD (reference sequence). DNA for the CDR3: TGCGCCAGCAGGGTGACTCTAAACTATGGCTACACCTTC. Amino acid sequence: CASRVTLNYGYTF.

A word on this clone: Additional DNA sequences in this sample encode the identical CDR3. The DNA for the CDR3 is TGTGCCAGCAGGGACAGGGGGGAGACCCAGTACTTC. Translation: CASRDRGETQYF. The V call is TRBV2, the J call TRBJ2-5; 10 bases match TRBD1. The V and J ends lost 6 bases and 5 bases, in that order; junction bases with no gene match: 0. Germline CDR1 is SNHLY and CDR2 is FYNNEI. There are 12 residues in the CDR3.

The chain links TRBV2 to TRBJ1-3; TRBD1 aligns across 11 bases. The CDR3 is 17 amino acids. Losses at the gene ends were 5 bases for V and 0 bases for J; bases not matched to a gene: 6. Germline CDR1 is SNHLY and CDR2 is FYNNEI. CDR3 in amino acids: CASSPWTGGGSGNTIYF. The CDR3 nucleotides read TGTGCCAGCAGTCCCTGGACAGGGGGCGGCTCTGGAAACACCATATATTTT. Filled out from reference TRBV2 and TRBJ1-3, the complete variable domain reads EPEVTQTPSHQVTQMGQEVILRCVPISNHLYFYWYRQILGQKVEFLVSFYNNEISEKSEIFDDQFSVERPDGSNFTLKIRSTKLEDSAMYFCASSPWTGGGSGNTIYFGEGSWLTVV.

V and J are TRBV14 and TRBJ2-5, with TRBD2 identical over 14 bases. V lost 1 base to trimming and J lost 11 bases; unmatched junction nucleotides: 18. Germline loops: CDR1 SGHDN, CDR2 FVKESK. The CDR3 runs to 19 residues. The CDR3 region is CASSQGVGLAGGGGREQYF. The CDR3 coding sequence is TGTGCCAGCAGCCAAGGTGTTGGACTAGCGGGAGGCGGGGGTCGAGAGCAGTACTTC.

The chain joins TRBV6-6 to TRBJ1-4; TRBD1 matches 7 bases. V was clipped by 5 bases and J by 1 base; unmatched bases: 1. The CDR3 extends over 14 amino acids. Germline V gene lookup returns CDR1 MNHNY and CDR2 SVGAGI (reference sequence). CDR3 protein: CASSTGETNEKLFF. CDR3 DNA: TGTGCCAGCAGTACAGGGGAAACTAATGAAAAACTGTTTTTT.